This passage covers 17 T cell receptor beta chains from one sample sequenced in a study of cytomegalovirus exposure and HLA in healthy donors. A multiplex PCR was run with 60 Vbeta primers and 13 Jbeta primers. Produced via immunoSEQ multiplex PCR; TCRdb's table is partial and in-frame only. The sample gives approximately 190,000 clones, 82% of which show up once; about 0.092% is in the top ten. The source material was PBMCs. These receptors all come from a boy aged 2 to 10 in good health and CMV-seronegative.

This sequence joins TRBV6-6 and TRBJ2-7; 9 nucleotides line up with TRBD2. The CDR3 extends over 14 amino acids. V lost 5 bases to trimming and J lost 2 bases; unmatched junction nucleotides: 4. The germline V gene has CDR1 MNHNY and CDR2 SVGAGI (reference sequence). This chain's CDR3 is CASSLLAGPYEQYF. CDR3 nucleotide sequence: TGTGCCAGCAGTCTTCTAGCGGGGCCCTACGAGCAGTACTTC.

The genes are TRBV4-1 and TRBJ2-1; D is ambiguous. The V gene's germline CDR1 is MGHRA and CDR2 YSYEKL. Between the trimmed V and J ends, which lost 1 base and 5 bases, there was a span of 9 bases. This CDR3 region has 14 residues. As DNA, the CDR3 is TGCGCCAGCAGCCAAGGAGGTCCGAACAATGAGCAGTTCTTC. The encoded protein is CASSQGGPNNEQFF.

This clone has a single count. This rearrangement joins TRBV11-2 to TRBJ1-1; D is unresolved. The CDR3 is 11 amino acids. Germline CDR1 is SGHAT and CDR2 is FQNNGV. V shed 2 bases and J shed 5 bases, with 3 bases lying between them. The DNA of the CDR3 is TGTGCCAGCAGCTTACAAACTGAAGCTTTCTTT. Encoded protein: CASSLQTEAFF. Full variable domain (outside the CDR3, taken from reference TRBV11-2 and TRBJ1-1): EAGVAQSPRYKIIEKRQSVAFWCNPISGHATLYWYQQILGQGPKLLIQFQNNGVVDDSQLPKDRFSAERLKGVDSTLKIQPAKLEDSAVYLCASSLQTEAFFGQGTRLTVV.

The chain uses TRBV7-6 and TRBJ2-2; 7 bases fit TRBD1. CDR1 is SGHVS and CDR2 is FNYEAQ in the germline V gene. The CDR3 spans 16 residues. The junction had 10 bases not matched to a gene; V was cut back by 5 bases and J by 4 bases. CDR3 sequence (DNA): TGTGCCAGCAGCCCTCGAGACAGGGTGGCCACCGGGGAGCTGTTTTTT. Amino acid sequence: CASSPRDRVATGELFF.

The CDR3 protein is CASSLTGGSTDTQYF. In nucleotides, the CDR3 is TGTGCCAGCAGCTTAACAGGAGGTAGCACAGATACGCAGTATTTT. V is TRBV7-3 and J is TRBJ2-3; tentative D call: TRBD2 (5 bases). Germline CDR1 is SGHTA and CDR2 is FQGTGA. The CDR3 contains 15 residues. Trimming cost V 0 bases and J 0 bases, with 7 bases left between them.

The V gene is TRBV27, the J gene TRBJ2-1; TRBD1 matches 9 bases. With 4 bases clipped from V and 5 bases from J, the junction kept 6 bases outside the gene matches. From germline, CDR1 is MNHEY and CDR2 SMNVEV (reference sequence). CDR3 size: 15 residues. The CDR3 coding sequence is TGTGCCAGCAGTTCCGACAGGGGGATGAACAATGAGCAGTTCTTC. It codes for CASSSDRGMNNEQFF.

V is TRBV4-2 and J is TRBJ2-1; D gene ambiguous. Looked up from germline, CDR1 is LGHNA and CDR2 is YNFKEQ. V lost 1 base and J 5 bases, leaving 12 bases between the germline ends. The CDR3 runs to 15 residues. The CDR3 DNA sequence: TGTGCCAGCAGCCAAGTCCAATCCAGGAACAATGAGCAGTTCTTC. The encoded protein is CASSQVQSRNNEQFF.

The V and J genes are TRBV28 and TRBJ1-2; tentatively, D is TRBD1 (6 bases). CDR3 length: 16 amino acids. Trimming took off 7 bases at V and 3 bases at J, with 21 bases between the two ends. Germline CDR1 MDHEN, CDR2 SYDVKM. CDR3 in DNA: TGTGCCAGCACCACGCCCGCGGGGGCCATCGACTATGGCTACACCTTC. Its translation: CASTTPAGAIDYGYTF.

The chain joins TRBV10-1 to TRBJ2-5; a possible D gene is TRBD1 (6 bases). Trimming stripped 8 bases from V and 3 bases from J, with 19 bases between. Germline V gives CDR1 WNHNN, CDR2 SYGVQD (reference sequence). The CDR3 consists of 15 residues. The DNA for the CDR3 is TGCGCCAGCCCGGTTAACAGGGTCCCGAAAGAGACCCAGTACTTC. Protein product: CASPVNRVPKETQYF.

V usage is TRBV27 and J usage is TRBJ2-5; TRBD1 matches at 10 bases. V dropped 4 bases and J dropped 6; count of bases not matched to a gene: 5. The CDR3 is made up of 14 amino acids. Germline values: CDR1 MNHEY, CDR2 SMNVEV (reference sequence). CDR3 DNA sequence: TGTGCCAGCAGTTCCCGGGACAGGGGAAAGACCCAGTACTTC. Translating it yields CASSSRDRGKTQYF.

This clone was detected a few times. The chain links TRBV13 to TRBJ2-2, with D perhaps matching TRBD2 (6 bases). The CDR3 runs to 15 residues. V gave up 6 bases and J gave up 6 bases, with 17 bases separating them. Per the germline V gene, CDR1 is PRHDT and CDR2 is FYEKMQ (reference sequence). The CDR3 loop is CASSPLGGMSGELFF. CDR3 nucleotide sequence: TGTGCCAGCAGTCCCCTGGGGGGTATGTCCGGGGAGCTGTTTTTT.

This clone was counted once. This chain connects TRBV2 to TRBJ1-5; D may be TRBD1 (6 bases). Trimming removed 6 bases at V and 5 bases at J, with 11 bases between. The CDR3 consists of 13 residues. Germline-derived CDR1 and CDR2 are SNHLY and FYNNEI. In DNA form, the CDR3 reads TGTGCCAGCAGCGGGACACGCGATCAGCCCCAGCATTTT. This codes for CASSGTRDQPQHF.

The J gene is TRBJ1-3, the V gene TRBV6-6; 9 nucleotides align to TRBD1. V was clipped by 6 bases and J by 0 bases; unmatched bases: 6. The CDR3 contains 16 residues. Germline V gives CDR1 MNHNY, CDR2 SVGAGI (reference sequence). The CDR3 bases are TGTGCCAGCAGCCGTCGGACAGGGGACTCTGGAAACACCATATATTTT. It codes for CASSRRTGDSGNTIYF.

This clone was observed once. The rearrangement joins TRBV6-5 to TRBJ1-1; a possible D gene is TRBD1 (6 bases). CDR1 is MNHEY and CDR2 is SVGAGI in the germline V gene. V was pared by 2 bases and J by 0 bases, with 7 bases between. The CDR3 totals 14 residues. CDR3 in amino acids: CASSYGQLNTEAFF. The CDR3 DNA reads as TGTGCCAGCAGTTACGGACAGCTGAACACTGAAGCTTTCTTT.

This clone was picked up a small number of times. The V and J genes are TRBV5-8 and TRBJ2-7, with TRBD1 matching over 9 bases. CDR1 is SGHTS, CDR2 YDEGEE, per germline. Germline trimming cut 4 bases from V and 2 bases from J; bases unmatched to any gene: 13. There are 17 residues in the CDR3. CDR3 in amino acids: CASSLTGGDRVPYEQYF. The CDR3 coding sequence is TGTGCCAGCAGCCTTACTGGAGGGGACAGGGTACCCTACGAGCAGTACTTC.

The genes are TRBV4-2 and TRBJ2-5; D is uncertain. This CDR3 spans 13 amino acids. From germline, CDR1 is LGHNA and CDR2 YNFKEQ. Trimming took 0 bases from V and 4 from J, leaving 6 bases between them. For the CDR3, the DNA is TGTGCCAGCAGCCAAGATTTCGGAGAGACCCAGTACTTC. Its translation is CASSQDFGETQYF.

This clone has a single count. In nucleotides, the CDR3 is TGCAGCGTTGAAAGGGGTCCAGGTGCCGAGCAGTACTTC. Amino acid sequence: CSVERGPGAEQYF. This chain connects TRBV29-1 to TRBJ2-7; possible D gene TRBD1, 5 bases. V was clipped by 2 bases and J by 6 bases, with 14 bases between them. The germline V gene encodes CDR1 SQVTM and CDR2 ANQGSEA. The CDR3 is 13 residues long.